This TCR beta chain was identified in a study of circulating and synovial CD4+ cells in juvenile arthritis. The protocol was immunoSEQ multiplex PCR, while the TCRdb copy is restricted to in-frame clones and leaves out a portion. The sample contains some 33,000 clones, just under 95% of which appear only once. Overall study results and limits: Shared-clonotype fractions with synovium likely underestimate full repertoire overlap.

This clone was observed once. Its cognate antigen is unknown. Germline CDR1 reads SGDLS; CDR2 reads YYNGEE. J gave up 6 bases and V 2 bases, and 11 bases lay outside the gene matches. The CDR3 is made up of 16 amino acids. This rearrangement joins TRBV9 to TRBJ2-1; 7 nucleotides match TRBD2. The clonotype originates from a human donor with juvenile idiopathic arthritis. The sample consisted of CD4+ T cells from blood. The CDR3 DNA is TGTGCCAGCAGCGTCTTTGGGAGGGGTGGGACCAATGAGCAGTTCTTC. Protein: CASSVFGRGGTNEQFF.